The T cell receptor beta chain under discussion was sequenced for a study of T cell responses to AZD1222 COVID-19 vaccine (dated by TCRdb to the early 2020s). Study-wide context: AZD1222 recipients with second doses at about 4 weeks or about 12 weeks were pooled, because spike-specific TCR depth and breadth did not differ between schedules. A total of under 250 trial participants underwent TCR sequencing, of whom more than 200 had received two doses of AZD1222 and roughly 26 had received two doses of the MenACWY control vaccine. Trial participants were enrolled into age subgroups of 18-55, 56-69 and 70-plus years, which contained roughly 150, 30 and 60 TCR-sequenced participants, respectively.

The CDR3 regions of human TCRbeta chains were analyzed by immunosequencing. From the authors' description of their analysis: TCRs in the repertoires were matched against a reference library of SARS-CoV-2-specific TCRs that had been generated with the MIRA antigen-specificity platform. Breadth was defined as the fraction of unique TCRs that were SARS-CoV-2-associated. Depth was defined as the fraction of total T cells that were SARS-CoV-2-associated. Each spike-specific TCR was assigned to its reactive spike region and to a CD4 or CD8 class using the MIRA data. Log10-transformed breadth and depth values were compared by one-way ANOVA with Sidak's multiple comparisons tests. This is the immuneACCESS table as TCRdb keeps it, with only in-frame sequences that have V and J called. A part of the clones is gone; compared with another copy, unresolved V genes explain less than half, and the rest is unexplained. For V, J and clone size, that table is used; D and trimming come from the DNA. The sample data list 150,000 to 200,000 clones, and more than 85% of these were observed just once. About 3.9% of the sample goes to the ten largest clones.

The time point label, as the study defines it: baseline before first vaccination. Samples from vaccinated people were obtained from the UK trials COV001 and COV002, which included a single-blind randomized controlled phase 2/3 trial of AZD1222 (ChAdOx1 nCoV-19) in healthy adults. For TCRbeta chain sequencing, PBMC samples from trial participants were taken at day 0 and at day 28 after the second dose. General findings and caveats noted by the study authors: The vaccine-associated CD4 TCRs covered the entire spike protein, and the dominant responses fell in regions 160-218 and 743-854. Only five to seven AZD1222 recipients were SARS-CoV-2 seropositive at baseline, limiting conclusions about previously exposed vaccinees. A significant rise in spike-specific TCR breadth and depth was observed after two AZD1222 doses relative to day 0 and relative to MenACWY recipients. Because no day 14 peak-response samples were available, repertoires were characterized only after the peak T cell response. The 56-69-year group was small, and its depth increase did not reach significance, likely because of low power. Reportedly, almost half of the unique spike-specific TCRs recognized epitopes lying outside the regions that are mutated in the B.1.351 and B.1.1.7 variants. Participants were mostly white British, with more females than males. The authors suggested clonal diversity may have been underestimated.

As for this clone: What antigen it recognizes has not been identified. No clone much larger than this one lies a single base away; base qualities are absent.

Sample: peripheral blood, taken on day 0 of AZD1222 vaccination. The TCR sequence derives from an adult in good health.

This receptor carries the CDR3 CASSPWTGVNTEAFF. The sequenced DNA: TGTGCCAGCAGTCCATGGACAGGGGTGAACACTGAAGCTTTCTTT. The sequence is built from TRBV27 and TRBJ1-1, and 9 junction bases match TRBD1. Taken from cysteine to phenylalanine, the CDR3 has 15 residues. Left in the record is the CDR3 DNA by itself, 45 bases read in frame from the first base. Germline trimming: 5 bases from V, 0 bases from J; junction bases outside gene matches: 4. CDR1 is given as MNHEY and CDR2 as SMNVEV, both from the germline V gene (reference sequence).